This TCR beta chain was documented in a study of identical twins. Study results and limitations: While abundant cord blood beta clonotypes carried fewer insertions, memory repertoires showed no such pattern.

This clonotype was recorded a few times. No antigen is known for it. Unique molecular identifiers were present on the cDNA, which also gained a universal primer site by template switching. A single record per CDR3 protein comes from TCRdb applying MiXCR to the 5' RACE reads. The data show about 530,000 distinct CDR3 sequences, approximately 14% seen once. The same data also went into a second study, on yellow fever vaccine responses in identical twins.

Sequenced material: CD4+ T cells sorted from blood. The TCR comes from a woman between 18 and 30 years old in good health.

This chain's CDR3 is CASSPEGVPTDTQYF. CDR3 bases: TGTGCCAGCAGCCCCGAGGGGGTACCCACAGATACGCAGTATTTT. The chain is built from TRBV7-8 and TRBJ2-3; D possibly corresponds to TRBD1 (6 bases). Between the trimmed V and J ends, which lost 5 bases and 2 bases, there was a span of 14 bases. The CDR3 is made up of 15 amino acids. Germline-derived CDR1 and CDR2 are SGHVS and FQNEAQ.